The present TCR beta chain was sequenced within a study of control samples from healthy donors and cancer patients (dated by TCRdb to between 2020 and 2021). This clone was detected once. It lacks a known antigen. No quality values exist for individual bases; no much larger clone is one base distant. The method behind the library was the immunoSEQ multiplex PCR assay. TCRdb provides this immuneACCESS table in a form limited to in-frame rearrangements. Some clones are lacking; in checked studies, under half of them reflect an unresolved V gene, and why the rest are absent is not known. This sample has around 120,000 clones in its table, and roughly 93% of those were observed once. Approximately 2.5% of the sample is held by the ten biggest clonotypes. The germline V gene yields SGHDT for CDR1 and YYEEEE for CDR2. The CDR3 has 16 amino acids, counting the end cysteine and phenylalanine. Just CDR3 DNA is preserved here, 48 bases in frame from base 1. V is trimmed back by 3 bases and J by 5 bases, and the junction contains 11 bases that no gene match accounts for.

The receptor chain draws on TRBV5-6 and TRBJ1-1; 9 bases in the middle match TRBD1. The sequence was obtained from a man younger than 45 in good health. The sequenced sample was blood. In nucleotides, the sequence is TGTGCCAGCAGCTCTCGGGACAGGGCCTGGGGGACTGAAGCTTTCTTT. Translated, it gives CASSSRDRAWGTEAFF. Beyond the CDR3, the reference TRBV5-6 and TRBJ1-1 genes provide the residues; the full variable domain reads: DAGVTQSPTHLIKTRGQQVTLRCSPKSGHDTVSWYQQALGQGPQFIFQYYEEEERQRGNFPDRFSGHQFPNYSSELNVNALLLGDSALYLCASSSRDRAWGTEAFFGQGTRLTVV.